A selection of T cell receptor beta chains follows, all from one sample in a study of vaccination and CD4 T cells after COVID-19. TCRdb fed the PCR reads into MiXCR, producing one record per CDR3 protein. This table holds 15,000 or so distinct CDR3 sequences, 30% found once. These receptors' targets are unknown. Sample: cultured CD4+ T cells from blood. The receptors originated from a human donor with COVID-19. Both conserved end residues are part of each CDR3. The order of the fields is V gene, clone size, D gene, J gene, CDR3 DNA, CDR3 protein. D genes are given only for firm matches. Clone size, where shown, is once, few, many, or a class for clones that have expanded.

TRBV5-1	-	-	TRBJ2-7	TGCGCCAGCAGCTCACAGTTCTACGAGCAGTACTTC	CASSSQFYEQYF
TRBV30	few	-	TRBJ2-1	TGTGCCTGGAGGTTCGGGGGGCGAAACAATGAGCAGTTCTTC	CAWRFGGRNNEQFF
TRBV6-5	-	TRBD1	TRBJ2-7	TGTACCAGCAGTTACGGCGGAGGGACAGGCACCTACGAGCAGTACTTC	CTSSYGGGTGTYEQYF
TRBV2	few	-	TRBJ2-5	TGTGCCAGCAGTGATTTCGACCAAGAGACCCAGTACTTC	CASSDFDQETQYF
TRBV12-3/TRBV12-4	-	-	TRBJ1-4	TGTGCCAGCAGTGTGGACAGAACACTGTTTTTT	CASSVDRTLFF
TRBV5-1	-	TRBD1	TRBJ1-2	TGCACCAGCAGCTGGCAGGGGGCATATGGCTACACCTTC	CTSSWQGAYGYTF
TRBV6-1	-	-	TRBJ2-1	TGTGCCAGCAGTACCGGGGAAAGATTCAATGAGCAGTTCTTC	CASSTGERFNEQFF
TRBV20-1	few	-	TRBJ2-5	TGCAGTGCTAGAGACCCGTTGGGGGACCGGGAGACCCAGTACTTC	CSARDPLGDRETQYF
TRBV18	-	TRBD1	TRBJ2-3	TGTGCCAGCTCACGATCGGACAGGGAGGCAGATACGCAGTATTTT	CASSRSDREADTQYF
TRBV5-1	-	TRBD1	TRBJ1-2	TGCGCCAGCAGCTTGGCTCCAGGGGGCCAAACTAACTATGGCTACACCTTC	CASSLAPGGQTNYGYTF
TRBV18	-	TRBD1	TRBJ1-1	TGTGCCAGCTCACCCAGGACAGGGATCGATGGCACTGAAGCTTTCTTT	CASSPRTGIDGTEAFF
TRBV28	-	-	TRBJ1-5	TGTGCCAGCAGTTTGGGGGTGCTGGGCAATCAGCCCCAGCATTTT	CASSLGVLGNQPQHF
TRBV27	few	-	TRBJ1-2	TGTGCCAGCAGTTTACTGGGGGGCGGGGGCTACACCTTC	CASSLLGGGGYTF
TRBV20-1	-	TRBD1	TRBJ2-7	TGCAGTGCTGTCCGGGACAGGGTTCCCTACGAGCAGTACTTC	CSAVRDRVPYEQYF
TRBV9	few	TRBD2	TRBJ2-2	TGTGCCACCGCCGCTAGCGGGAACACCGGGGAGCTGTTTTTT	CATAASGNTGELFF
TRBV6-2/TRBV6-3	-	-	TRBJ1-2	TGTGCCAGCAGTTACTCAGGGAGGAGTTATGGCTACACCTTC	CASSYSGRSYGYTF
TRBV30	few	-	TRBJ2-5	TGTGCCTGGAGTACCGGGCCTGAGACCCAGTACTTC	CAWSTGPETQYF
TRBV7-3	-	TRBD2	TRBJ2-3	TGTGCCAGCAGCTTATTTAGCGGGGGGGCCTCAGATACGCAGTATTTT	CASSLFSGGASDTQYF
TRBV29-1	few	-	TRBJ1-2	TGCAGCGCCGACCGTCAACCAAAAGTAGTTCCCTATGGCTACACCTTC	CSADRQPKVVPYGYTF
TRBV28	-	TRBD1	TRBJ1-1	TGTGCCAGCCTCCCGAGACAGGGTAGGACTTTCTTT	CASLPRQGRTFF
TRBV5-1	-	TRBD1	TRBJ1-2	TGCGCCAGCAGCTTGGGACAGGGTAACTATGGCTACACCTTC	CASSLGQGNYGYTF
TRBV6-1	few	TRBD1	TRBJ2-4	TGTGCCAGCAGTGGGGACAGGCAGATTCAGTACTTC	CASSGDRQIQYF
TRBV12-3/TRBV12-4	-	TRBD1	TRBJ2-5	TGTGCCAGCAGTTTTAGGGGGCGAGAGACCCAGTACTTC	CASSFRGRETQYF
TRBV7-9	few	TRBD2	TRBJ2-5	TGTGCCAGCAGCTTAGGCCTAGGAGCGCGGGGGGGGACCCAGTACTTC	CASSLGLGARGGTQYF
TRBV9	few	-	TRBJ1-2	TGTGCCAGCAGCGTAGGTTTGATTGAGGCGAGCTATGGCTACACCTTC	CASSVGLIEASYGYTF
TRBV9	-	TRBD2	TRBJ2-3	TGTGCCAGCAGCGTCCTAGCGGGGGGCGGCGATACGCAGTATTTT	CASSVLAGGGDTQYF
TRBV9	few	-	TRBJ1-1	TGTGCCAGCAGCGCTCAGCTGTGGACTGAAGCTTTCTTT	CASSAQLWTEAFF
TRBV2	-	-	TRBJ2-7	TGTGCCACGGAGAAGAGCTCCTACGAGCAGTACTTC	CATEKSSYEQYF
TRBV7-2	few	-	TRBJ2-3	TGTGCCAGCAGCTTAGCCGCGGGAAGCACAGATACGCAGTATTTT	CASSLAAGSTDTQYF
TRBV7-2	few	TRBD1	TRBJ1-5	TGTGCCAGCAGCTCCTATGGGACAGGGGGTCAGCCCCAGCATTTT	CASSSYGTGGQPQHF
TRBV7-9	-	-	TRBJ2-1	TGTGCCAGCAGCCCACAGAACAATGAGCAGTTCTTC	CASSPQNNEQFF
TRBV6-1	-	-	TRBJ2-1	TGTGCCAGCAGTATTGAGGGGTGGAGCGGTGAGCAGTTCTTC	CASSIEGWSGEQFF
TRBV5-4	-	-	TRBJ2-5	TGTGCCAGCAGCACCGACAGCGGAGAGACCCAGTACTTC	CASSTDSGETQYF
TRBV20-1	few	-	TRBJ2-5	TGCAGTGCTAGTTTGCCAGGGTCAGAGACCCAGTACTTC	CSASLPGSETQYF
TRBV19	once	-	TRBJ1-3	TGTGCCAGTAGTAACTACAGGACTTTCCCGGACACCATATATTTT	CASSNYRTFPDTIYF
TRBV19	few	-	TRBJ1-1	TGTGCCAGTAGTAAACAGGGTTCAGAAGCTTTCTTT	CASSKQGSEAFF
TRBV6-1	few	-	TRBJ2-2	TGTGCCAGCAGCACTATCCCTGTAACCGGGGAGCTGTTTTTT	CASSTIPVTGELFF
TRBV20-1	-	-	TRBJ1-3	TGCAGTGCTAGTAGCGCGGGACGGAGATCTGGAAACACCATATATTTT	CSASSAGRRSGNTIYF
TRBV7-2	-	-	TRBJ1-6	TGTGCCAGCAACTACGACGGGGGCAGGAATTCACCCCTCCACTTT	CASNYDGGRNSPLHF
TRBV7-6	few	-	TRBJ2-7	TGTGCCAGCAGCTTAGTGTGGGACTACGAGCAGTACTTC	CASSLVWDYEQYF
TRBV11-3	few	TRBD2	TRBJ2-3	TGTGCCAGCAGCTTAGGCGGGGGGGCCATAGATACGCAGTATTTT	CASSLGGGAIDTQYF
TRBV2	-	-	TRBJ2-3	TGTGCCGGAGGAAACAGGGCACTTAGCACAGATACGCAGTATTTT	CAGGNRALSTDTQYF
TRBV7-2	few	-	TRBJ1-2	TGTGCCAGCAGCTTAGGTCGTTCCGGAGGGAATGACTATGGCTACACCTTC	CASSLGRSGGNDYGYTF
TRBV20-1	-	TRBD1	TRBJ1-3	TGCAGTGCTAGAGATTTCCGGACAGGGCCTGGAAACACCATATATTTT	CSARDFRTGPGNTIYF
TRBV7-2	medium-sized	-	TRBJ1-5	TGTGCCAGCAGCCCCAACCTTGGCAATCAGCCCCAGCATTTT	CASSPNLGNQPQHF